The 5 T cell receptor beta chains below come from one sample, sequenced in a study of cytomegalovirus exposure and HLA in healthy donors. It was with 60 Vbeta and 13 Jbeta primers that the PCR ran. Produced via immunoSEQ multiplex PCR; TCRdb's table is partial and in-frame only. Altogether fewer than 250,000 clones are present, 80% to 85% being singletons, with the ten largest covering roughly 1.1%. What was sequenced was PBMCs. The source of these receptors is a woman in her 40s in good health and CMV-seronegative.

J is TRBJ2-5 and V is TRBV5-1; 8 bases align to TRBD2. This CDR3 is 15 amino acids long. Germline-derived CDR1 and CDR2 are SGHRS and YFSETQ. The trim removed 0 bases at V and 2 bases at J, leaving 3 bases unmatched. The chain's CDR3 is CASSLAGLGQETQYF. In DNA, the CDR3 is TGCGCCAGCAGCTTGGCGGGACTAGGACAAGAGACCCAGTACTTC.

This chain links TRBV5-5 with TRBJ2-6; D is possibly TRBD2 (7 bases). Trimming shortened V by 4 bases and J by 5 bases, and 10 bases separated the two germline ends. CDR3 size: 14 residues. Germline values: CDR1 SGHKS, CDR2 YYEKEE (reference sequence). CDR3 sequence: CASSGGGWANVLTF. The DNA for the CDR3 is TGTGCCAGCAGCGGGGGGGGCTGGGCCAACGTCCTGACTTTC.

J is TRBJ1-3 and V is TRBV5-1; D ambiguous. The CDR3 contains 14 residues. CDR1 is SGHRS and CDR2 is YFSETQ in the germline V gene. The V end lost 0 bases, the J end lost 4 bases, and 8 bases lay between the germline ends. CDR3 protein: CASSLGTRGNTIYF. DNA of the CDR3: TGCGCCAGCAGCTTGGGTACCAGAGGAAACACCATATATTTT.

V is TRBV7-2 and J is TRBJ1-4, with 9 bases matching TRBD1. With V trimmed by 5 bases and J by 11 bases, 12 bases remained unmatched. Germline V gene lookup returns CDR1 SGHTA and CDR2 FQGNSA. The CDR3 length is 15 residues. The DNA for the CDR3 is TGTGCCAGCAGCCCACAGGGGGCGCTTGTGGGGAAACTGTTTTTT. Residues: CASSPQGALVGKLFF.

The table lists this clone with a count of one. CDR3 sequence: CGFVRDRGRYGGELFF. Written as DNA, the CDR3 is TGTGGCTTTGTCCGGGACAGGGGGAGGTATGGCGGGGAGCTGTTTTTT. The V and J genes are TRBV30 and TRBJ2-2; 11 nucleotides line up with TRBD1. Per the germline V gene, CDR1 is GTSNPN and CDR2 is SVGIG (reference sequence). This CDR3 is 16 amino acids long.